This T cell receptor (beta chain) came from a study of spatial heterogeneity in lung cancer. About the research overall: Every unique TCR and UMI combination, on average, appeared more than ten times in raw reads.

TCRdb passed the 5' RACE reads through MiXCR, listing each CDR3 protein once. The sample contains about 50,000 distinct CDR3 sequences, 7.6% of which appear only once. The CDR3 runs to 18 residues. Germline V gives CDR1 LNHNV, CDR2 YYDKDF (reference sequence). V shed 0 bases, J shed 0 bases, and the junction held 5 bases outside the gene matches. Time point denoted: sample taken at primary tumor resection. Material for sequencing was whole RNA from tumor, nontumor lung or frozen PBMC, left unsorted. Ten or more counts support this clonotype. The origin of this receptor is a female donor with early-stage non-small cell lung cancer. Sequences were derived from PBMCs, sampled at surgery. The chain has TRBV15 and TRBJ2-5; 12 nucleotides align to TRBD2. The CDR3 DNA reads TGTGCCACCAGCAGAGACCCAACTAGCGGGGGGTACCAAGAGACCCAGTACTTC. Amino acids: CATSRDPTSGGYQETQYF.